This T cell receptor beta chain stems from a study of vaccination effects on CD4 cells after COVID-19. Study-wide results and caveats: Few convalescent patients were studied, and early post-infection samples were lacking. The vaccine-induced clones of healthy vaccinees included only 1 of 255 that cross-reacted with common cold coronaviruses.

The germline CDR1 and CDR2 sequences are MNHEY and SVGEGT. The CDR3 is 14 amino acids. Trimming removed 1 base from V and 7 bases from J, with 11 bases in between. About this clone: Antigen specificity is unknown.

Expansion of antigen-specific CD4+ T cells with viral peptide pools was carried out by the ViraFEST assay before sequencing. CD4+ T cells were isolated after around 10 days of culture. Absence of prior SARS-CoV-2 infection characterized the vaccine recipients, who showed negative nucleocapsid antibodies. Each well held 1.5 million to 2.5 million PBMC cultured with approximately 9.7 ug/ml peptides and 8 to 10 IU/ml IL-2. Libraries were prepared by immunoSEQ multiplex PCR; TCRdb keeps only in-frame clonotypes and omits some of them. In the table there are roughly 53,000 clones, 79% of which are singletons.

The V and J genes are TRBV6-2 or TRBV6-3 and TRBJ1-5; no reliable D call. The sequencing used CD4+ T cells from PBMCs cultured with HCoV-OC43 spike peptides, collected before COVID-19 vaccination. Subset reported: HCoV-OC43 spike overlapping peptide pool stimulation. This sequence was found in a human donor who received a COVID-19 vaccine. In DNA, the CDR3 is TGTGCCAGCAGTTACTTCGCGCAAGGACAGCCCCAGCATTTT. Its protein product is CASSYFAQGQPQHF.